A selection of T cell receptor beta chains follows, all from one sample in a study of OX40 agonist ivuxolimab in advanced cancers. Clones were read by immunoSEQ multiplex PCR, and TCRdb kept only the in-frame ones, dropping some. The table has 40,000 to 55,000 clones, around 90% seen once; the top ten hold around 29%. This specimen consisted of CD4+ or CD8+ T cells sorted from blood, obtained in a trial of the OX40 agonist ivuxolimab. These receptors all stem from an adult with an advanced solid tumor such as melanoma, head and neck, liver or kidney cancer. CDR3s include the opening cysteine and the closing phenylalanine or tryptophan. The D gene is left open where the match is weak. Clone size is not always given. Where it is, it says once, few, many or a class for expanded clones.

J | V | size | D | CDR3 | DNA
TRBJ1-5 | TRBV5-6 | - | - | CASSSSANQPQHF | TGTGCCAGCAGCAGTTCAGCGAATCAGCCCCAGCATTTT
TRBJ2-6 | TRBV7-8 | - | - | CASRPDTRFGTTYSGANVLTF | TGTGCCAGCAGACCAGATACCCGGTTTGGAACGACCTACTCTGGGGCCAACGTCCTGACTTTC
TRBJ2-1 | TRBV7-2 | few | TRBD2 | CASSLVASGGLSNEQFF | TGTGCCAGCAGCTTAGTGGCTAGCGGGGGTCTGTCAAATGAGCAGTTCTTC
TRBJ1-1 | TRBV6-6 | - | TRBD1 | CASTNKTGMKNTEAFF | TGTGCCAGCACCAACAAGACAGGGATGAAGAACACTGAAGCTTTCTTT
TRBJ2-7 | TRBV2 | - | TRBD2 | CASSKGTSLYEQYF | TGTGCCAGCAGTAAAGGGACTAGCCTCTACGAGCAGTACTTC
TRBJ2-5 | TRBV7-9 | - | - | CASSLNGVQETQYF | TGTGCCAGCAGCTTAAACGGGGTCCAAGAGACCCAGTACTTC
TRBJ1-6 | TRBV2 | - | - | CASVRSSYNSPLHF | TGTGCCAGCGTGAGGAGCTCCTATAATTCACCCCTCCACTTT
TRBJ1-5 | TRBV2 | - | - | CASSGRWANQPQHF | TGTGCCAGCAGTGGGAGGTGGGCCAATCAGCCCCAGCATTTT
TRBJ2-3 | TRBV10-3 | - | - | CAIKDSLGTTDTQYF | TGTGCCATCAAGGACAGCCTTGGAACCACAGATACGCAGTATTTT
TRBJ2-3 | TRBV5-6 | once | - | CASSPDSADTQYF | TGTGCCAGCAGTCCAGATTCTGCAGATACGCAGTATTTT
TRBJ2-1 | TRBV19 | - | - | CASSDRSDEQFF | TGTGCCAGTAGTGACAGGTCCGATGAGCAGTTCTTC
TRBJ2-1 | TRBV9 | - | - | CASSVGGTNEQFF | TGTGCCAGCAGCGTAGGGGGGACCAATGAGCAGTTCTTC
TRBJ2-2 | TRBV28 | - | TRBD1 | CASRVPGQGYTGELFF | TGTGCCAGCAGGGTACCGGGACAGGGATACACCGGGGAGCTGTTTTTT
TRBJ2-1 | TRBV10-2 | - | TRBD1 | CASSEITGAPYNEQFF | TGCGCCAGCAGTGAGATAACAGGGGCCCCTTACAATGAGCAGTTCTTC
TRBJ2-1 | TRBV5-4 | - | TRBD2 | CASSPGLAGDNEQFF | TGTGCCAGCAGCCCGGGACTAGCGGGAGACAATGAGCAGTTCTTC
TRBJ1-2 | TRBV18 | - | - | CASSPRRQAANYGYTF | TGTGCCAGCTCACCACGGCGGCAGGCGGCTAACTATGGCTACACCTTC
TRBJ2-5 | TRBV28 | - | - | CASSPDSPQETQYF | TGTGCCAGCAGTCCGGACAGTCCCCAAGAGACCCAGTACTTC
TRBJ2-6 | TRBV27 | - | - | CASSTPRGRRSGANVLTF | TGTGCCAGCAGTACTCCCAGGGGAAGGCGCTCTGGGGCCAACGTCCTGACTTTC
TRBJ1-1 | TRBV28 | once | - | CASSPGQSPTEAFF | TGTGCCAGCAGTCCCGGACAGAGCCCTACTGAAGCTTTCTTT
TRBJ1-1 | TRBV28 | - | - | CASSWGSDTEAFF | TGTGCCAGCAGTTGGGGGAGCGACACTGAAGCTTTCTTT
TRBJ2-7 | TRBV5-6 | - | - | CASSPGLGTYEQYF | TGTGCCAGCAGCCCCGGACTGGGGACCTACGAGCAGTACTTC
TRBJ2-5 | TRBV27 | - | - | CASSSLGRIQETQYF | TGTGCCAGCAGTTCCCTCGGACGGATTCAAGAGACCCAGTACTTC
TRBJ2-7 | TRBV27 | - | - | CASSLSTRGPEQYF | TGTGCCAGCAGTTTATCCACCAGGGGCCCCGAGCAGTACTTC
TRBJ1-5 | TRBV6-5 | - | - | CASSLGQGHNQPQHF | TGTGCCAGCAGTTTGGGGCAGGGACATAATCAGCCCCAGCATTTT